Each of the 22 T cell receptor beta chains below was sequenced from the same sample in a study of human T cells and chemical hapten exposure (dated by TCRdb to 2020 to 2023). The receptor library was made with RACE. Instrument used: NextSeq 500. TCRdb reran the public reads through fastp at Q25 and MiXCR, keeping productive beta chains. Each entry is one CDR3 protein sequence, shown with its most common DNA and genes. A total of around 80,000 distinct CDR3 sequences appear in this sample, about 8.7% of them only once. The top ten hold 1.5% to 1.7% of the sample. The time point label on this specimen signifies: healthy volunteer bleed at 6 weeks. Total RNA was extracted from unfractionated whole blood collected in Tempus Blood RNA tubes. The sequenced sample was whole blood. These receptors were obtained from a male donor in good health. Some clones in this sample may be carry-over from other donors' samples.

This clonotype was counted many times. This rearrangement joins TRBV6-2 or TRBV6-3 to TRBJ2-1; no clear D. The V end was cut by 0 bases, the J end by 0 bases, with 3 bases between. CDR1 and CDR2 (germline): MNHEY, SVGEGT. This CDR3 spans 14 amino acids. CDR3 nucleotide sequence: TGTGCCAGCAGTTACTCTTCCTCCTACAATGAGCAGTTCTTC. It is translated as CASSYSSSYNEQFF.

This clonotype was seen a handful of times. The gene calls are TRBV9 and TRBJ2-1, with D tentatively TRBD1 (6 bases). V lost 3 bases and J 6 bases, leaving 10 bases between the germline ends. The CDR3 sequence is 13 residues long. Germline assignment: CDR1 SGDLS and CDR2 YYNGEE. DNA for the CDR3: TGTGCCAGCAGCGGTACAGGGTCCAATGAGCAGTTCTTC. Protein: CASSGTGSNEQFF.

In this sample, this clonotype turned up many times. The gene calls are TRBV6-2 or TRBV6-3 and TRBJ2-1; D gene ambiguous. The V gene's germline CDR1 is MNHEY and CDR2 SVGEGT. Deletions cut 2 bases from V and 3 bases from J, with 5 bases between. The CDR3 covers 13 residues. The CDR3 DNA sequence: TGTGCCAGCAGTTACGGCGGCTACAATGAGCAGTTCTTC. Translated, it gives CASSYGGYNEQFF.

The table lists this clonotype with many counts. The chain recombines TRBV7-9 with TRBJ1-4, with a tentative D call TRBD1 (6 bases). Germline-derived CDR1 and CDR2 are SEHNR and FQNEAQ (reference sequence). This CDR3 has 15 amino acids. Trimming left V 5 bases short and J 0 bases short, with 10 bases between. The CDR3 loop is CASSQTGSTNEKLFF. The CDR3 nucleotides read TGTGCCAGCAGCCAGACAGGTTCAACTAATGAAAAACTGTTTTTT.

The V gene is TRBV20-1, the J gene TRBJ2-3, with 9 nucleotides matching TRBD2. The CDR3 runs to 13 residues. Germline CDR1 and CDR2: DFQATT and SNEGSKA (reference sequence). The CDR3 bases are TGCAGGCCGGGACTAGCTAACACAGATACGCAGTATTTT. It is translated as CRPGLANTDTQYF.

This clonotype turned up a few times. The chain links TRBV12-3 or TRBV12-4 to TRBJ1-5; D ambiguous. The CDR3 runs to 13 residues. V lost 2 bases and J lost 10, with 12 bases in between. CDR3 sequence reads: CASSLKLETPQHF. CDR3 sequence (DNA): TGTGCCAGCAGTTTAAAACTGGAGACACCCCAGCATTTT.

The table lists this clonotype with a few counts. The CDR3 is CASSVGSGANVLTF. CDR3 bases: TGTGCCAGCAGTGTTGGCTCTGGGGCCAACGTCCTGACTTTC. This chain links TRBV2 with TRBJ2-6; D gene ambiguous. Trimming cost V 4 bases and J 0 bases, with 4 bases left between them. Germline V lookup: CDR1 SNHLY, CDR2 FYNNEI. The length of the CDR3 is 14 residues.

This clonotype has a handful of counts. The chain recombines TRBV25-1 with TRBJ2-3, with D possibly being TRBD1 or TRBD2 (6 bases each). Per the germline V gene, CDR1 is MGHDK and CDR2 is SYGVNS. This CDR3 has 15 amino acids. V lost 4 bases and J 1 base, leaving 12 bases between the germline ends. The CDR3 DNA follows: TGTGCCAGCAGTGCAATGAGGGGGGGCACAGATACGCAGTATTTT. The encoded protein is CASSAMRGGTDTQYF.

This clonotype showed up many times. This chain joins TRBV5-1 and TRBJ2-3; possibly TRBD2 for D (6 bases). The germline gives CDR1 SGHRS, CDR2 YFSETQ. V was cut by 1 base and J by 1 base, with 10 bases left in between. This CDR3 comprises 15 residues. CDR3 sequence: CASSLLGGGTDTQYF. In DNA form, the CDR3 reads TGCGCCAGCAGCTTGCTGGGGGGAGGCACAGATACGCAGTATTTT.

The chain combines TRBV4-3 with TRBJ1-2; D perhaps matches TRBD1 (6 bases). This CDR3 comprises 16 residues. Trimming pared 0 bases from V and 4 bases from J, leaving 15 bases between. Germline CDR1 reads LGHNA; CDR2 reads YSLEER. The CDR3 here is CASSQDQGTVLYGYTF. CDR3 DNA: TGCGCCAGCAGCCAAGATCAGGGGACGGTTCTCTATGGCTACACCTTC.

There are many counts of this clonotype. V usage is TRBV20-1 and J usage is TRBJ2-2; TRBD1 agrees at 9 bases. With 0 bases clipped from V and 6 bases from J, the junction kept 5 bases outside the gene matches. Germline-derived CDR1 and CDR2 are DFQATT and SNEGSKA (reference sequence). This CDR3 is 15 amino acids long. Here the CDR3 reads CSARDRDRAAGELFF. The CDR3 region has the DNA TGCAGTGCTAGAGATAGGGACAGGGCGGCCGGGGAGCTGTTTTTT.

The chain has TRBV19 and TRBJ2-3; 8 positions match TRBD1. The CDR3 has 16 amino acids. The junction had 9 bases not matched to a gene; V was cut back by 5 bases and J by 2 bases. Per germline, CDR1 LNHDA and CDR2 SQIVND (reference sequence). The DNA for the CDR3 is TGTGCCAGTAGTCTCCCGGGACAGGTGGACACAGATACGCAGTATTTT. Amino acids: CASSLPGQVDTDTQYF.

This clonotype appeared many times. The chain couples TRBV7-9 to TRBJ2-2; 7 bases map to TRBD2. With 3 bases clipped from V and 0 bases from J, the junction kept 7 bases outside the gene matches. Germline loops: CDR1 SEHNR, CDR2 FQNEAQ (reference sequence). The CDR3 contains 17 residues. The CDR3 sequence is CASSFRTSQPNTGELFF. In DNA, the CDR3 is TGTGCCAGCAGCTTCCGGACTAGTCAACCGAACACCGGGGAGCTGTTTTTT.

This clonotype occurred many times. This chain uses TRBV12-3 or TRBV12-4 with TRBJ2-3; TRBD1 aligns across 10 bases. J gave up 3 bases and V 5 bases, and 8 bases lay outside the gene matches. This CDR3 is 16 amino acids long. The CDR3: CASSPRTGGGTDTQYF. The CDR3 DNA is TGTGCCAGCAGTCCACGGACAGGGGGAGGGACAGATACGCAGTATTTT.

The sample holds a few counts of this clonotype. The chain has TRBV29-1 and TRBJ2-3, with a tentative D call TRBD2 (5 bases). Trimming stripped 6 bases from V and 3 bases from J, with 13 bases between. Germline V gene sequence: CDR1 SQVTM, CDR2 ANQGSEA. This CDR3 has 13 amino acids. The CDR3 loop is CSVGVSRTDTQYF. The CDR3 coding sequence is TGCAGCGTCGGGGTATCGAGGACAGATACGCAGTATTTT.

This clonotype was observed a few times. V gene TRBV7-2 combines with J gene TRBJ1-2, with D possibly matching TRBD1 (5 bases). Trimming cost V 0 bases and J 1 base, with 9 bases left between them. The CDR3 contains 15 residues. CDR1 is SGHTA, CDR2 FQGNSA, per germline. The CDR3 nucleotides are TGTGCCAGCAGCTTAGCTGGGGGGAGTAACTATGGCTACACCTTC. This gives the protein CASSLAGGSNYGYTF.

V and J are TRBV12-3 or TRBV12-4 and TRBJ2-3; D not resolved. The CDR3 length is 13 residues. The V end lost 3 bases, the J end lost 4 bases, and 8 bases lay between the germline ends. CDR3 sequence (DNA): TGTGCCAGCAGTTTTTTCAGCGCAGATACGCAGTATTTT. This encodes CASSFFSADTQYF.

The chain couples TRBV19 to TRBJ2-5; 8 nucleotides line up with TRBD2. The CDR3 loop spans 14 amino acids. Germline assignment: CDR1 LNHDA and CDR2 SQIVND (reference sequence). V shed 1 base and J 5 bases; nucleotides not matched to a gene: 3. CDR3 region: CASSIGTSPETQYF. Written as DNA, the CDR3 is TGTGCCAGTAGTATAGGGACTAGCCCGGAGACCCAGTACTTC.

The gene calls are TRBV20-1 and TRBJ2-7, with D perhaps being TRBD1 or TRBD2 (5 bases each). CDR1 is DFQATT, CDR2 SNEGSKA, per germline (reference sequence). Trimming shortened V by 4 bases and J by 3 bases, and 16 bases separated the two germline ends. The CDR3 loop spans 14 amino acids. The CDR3 here is CSANEKGSFYEQYF. CDR3 in DNA: TGCAGTGCTAATGAAAAGGGGAGCTTCTACGAGCAGTACTTC.

Ten or more counts support this clonotype. V is TRBV3-1 and J is TRBJ1-2, with 9 bases identical to TRBD1. The CDR3 runs to 15 residues. Losses at the gene ends were 4 bases for V and 4 bases for J; bases not matched to a gene: 7. Germline V gene data show CDR1 as LGHDT and CDR2 as YNNKEL (reference sequence). The CDR3 bases are TGTGCCAGCAGCCGTTGGGGACAGGGATCCTATGGCTACACCTTC. Protein product: CASSRWGQGSYGYTF.

This clonotype was detected ten times or more. The V call is TRBV7-2, the J call TRBJ2-5; the D gene is possibly TRBD1 (7 bases). The germline V and J ends were trimmed by 3 bases and 0 bases, with 11 bases remaining between them. Per the germline V gene, CDR1 is SGHTA and CDR2 is FQGNSA. This CDR3 spans 15 amino acids. The CDR3 DNA is TGTGCCAGCAGCTTTGGCGGGACAGACCAAGAGACCCAGTACTTC. Protein: CASSFGGTDQETQYF.

This rearrangement joins TRBV29-1 to TRBJ2-3; D perhaps matches TRBD1 (5 bases). The CDR3 is 18 residues long. V was pared by 0 bases and J by 0 bases, with 19 bases between. CDR1 is SQVTM, CDR2 ANQGSEA, per germline. The CDR3 loop reads CSVEEGVLDKTSTDTQYF. The CDR3 DNA is TGCAGCGTTGAAGAAGGGGTCCTCGATAAGACTAGCACAGATACGCAGTATTTT.